The 10 T cell receptor beta chains below were found in one sample sequenced in a study of blood T cell repertoires in COVID-19 (dated by TCRdb to 2018 to 2021). The protocol used for the library was the immunoSEQ multiplex PCR assay. TCRdb obtained this table from immuneACCESS and retained in-frame rearrangements with V and J assigned. These tables miss some clones; where compared with another copy, unresolved V genes account for less than half of the shortfall, and the remainder is unexplained. Across this sample there are some 250,000 clones, with approximately 91% seen only once. Roughly 1.2% of the sample goes to the ten largest clones. The sample taken for sequencing was PBMCs or T cells enriched from blood (not recorded which). The receptors stem from a human donor in a cohort exposed to, infected with or recovered from COVID-19 (not recorded which). The donor label of this sample is uncertain.

Concerning this clone: The sample carries other DNA sequences with the same CDR3. The chain uses TRBV19 and TRBJ1-1; no reliable D call. The V gene's germline CDR1 is LNHDA and CDR2 SQIVND (reference sequence). This CDR3 comprises 14 residues. Trimming left V 3 bases short and J 1 base short, with 9 bases between. The CDR3 loop is CASSIGQANTEAFF. The CDR3 DNA sequence: TGTGCCAGTAGTATTGGGCAGGCGAACACTGAAGCTTTCTTT.

This CDR3 is CASGRGSTEAFF. The CDR3, as DNA: TGTGCCAGTGGTCGGGGGAGCACTGAAGCTTTCTTT. This chain uses TRBV28 with TRBJ1-1; TRBD1 is a possible D gene (5 bases). V gave up 9 bases and J gave up 4 bases, with 12 bases separating them. The CDR3 contains 12 residues. From germline, CDR1 is MDHEN and CDR2 SYDVKM. The full variable domain, with the rest looked up from reference TRBV28 and TRBJ1-1, is DVKVTQSSRYLVKRTGEKVFLECVQDMDHENMFWYRQDPGLGLRLIYFSYDVKMKEKGDIPEGYSVSREKKERFSLILESASTNQTSMYLCASGRGSTEAFFGQGTRLTVV.

The chain employs TRBV6-2 or TRBV6-3 and TRBJ2-7; TRBD1 matches 7 bases. The V segment lost 2 bases and the J segment 1 base; nucleotides outside the gene matches: 8. Germline CDR1 is MNHEY and CDR2 is SVGEGT. The CDR3 runs 16 residues. CDR3 amino acids: CASSYAPGQPSYEQYF. The CDR3 region has the DNA TGTGCCAGCAGTTACGCTCCGGGACAGCCGTCCTACGAGCAGTACTTC.

J is TRBJ1-2 and V is TRBV19; the D is unclear. The V gene's germline CDR1 is LNHDA and CDR2 SQIVND (reference sequence). The V and J ends lost 5 bases and 4 bases respectively, with 11 bases between them. The CDR3 length is 13 residues. CDR3 nucleotide sequence: TGTGCCAGTAGTGCCCAGGAGGGCTATGGCTACACCTTC. Its translation: CASSAQEGYGYTF. Variable domain in full (rest from reference TRBV19 and TRBJ1-2): DGGITQSPKYLFRKEGQNVTLSCEQNLNHDAMYWYRQDPGQGLRLIYYSQIVNDFQKGDIAEGYSVSREKKESFPLTVTSAQKNPTAFYLCASSAQEGYGYTFGSGTRLTVV.

The rearrangement uses TRBV6-5 and TRBJ1-2; perhaps TRBD1 as D (5 bases). V shed 6 bases and J shed 5 bases, with 19 bases lying between them. This CDR3 is 15 amino acids long. Germline CDR1 reads MNHEY; CDR2 reads SVGAGI. CDR3 sequence (DNA): TGTGCCAGCAGCCACTTTGTGGGGGACTCATATGGCTACACCTTC. This gives the protein CASSHFVGDSYGYTF.

The chain joins TRBV5-4 to TRBJ2-7; TRBD2 agrees at 7 bases. This CDR3 contains 14 residues. V trimming: 5 bases; J trimming: 3 bases; junction bases outside the gene matches: 8. In germline, CDR1 is SGHNT, CDR2 YYREEE (reference sequence). Here the CDR3 reads CASSHTGGSYEQYF. The CDR3 nucleotides read TGTGCCAGCAGTCACACAGGCGGGAGCTACGAGCAGTACTTC.

The chain joins TRBV9 to TRBJ2-3; 10 bases map to TRBD2. Trimming removed 3 bases from V and 4 bases from J; junction bases left unmatched: 2. In germline, CDR1 is SGDLS, CDR2 YYNGEE. The CDR3 runs 14 residues. CDR3: CASSESGGADTQYF. CDR3 nucleotide sequence: TGTGCCAGCAGCGAAAGCGGGGGGGCAGATACGCAGTATTTT.

As DNA, the CDR3 is TGTGCCAGTAGTAAGACAGGGGATCTCGGCGAGCAGTACTTC. Translating it yields CASSKTGDLGEQYF. The genes are TRBV19 and TRBJ2-7, with TRBD1 matching over 8 bases. V lost 4 bases and J lost 6; bases outside the gene matches: 8. Germline loops: CDR1 LNHDA, CDR2 SQIVND (reference sequence). CDR3 length: 14 amino acids.

The chain is built from TRBV7-3 and TRBJ2-5; D remains ambiguous. CDR1 and CDR2 from the germline V gene are SGHTA and FQGTGA. V was clipped by 5 bases and J by 2 bases, with 15 bases between them. CDR3 size: 15 residues. CDR3 protein: CASSRMTGIQETQYF. CDR3 sequence (DNA): TGTGCCAGCAGCCGAATGACTGGAATACAAGAGACCCAGTACTTC.

This clone was observed a single time. The chain's CDR3 is CASSRTGAGANVLTF. In DNA form, the CDR3 reads TGTGCCAGCAGCCGAACAGGGGCTGGGGCCAACGTCCTGACTTTC. V and J are TRBV7-9 and TRBJ2-6, with 7 bases matching TRBD1. Per the germline V gene, CDR1 is SEHNR and CDR2 is FQNEAQ (reference sequence). The V and J ends lost 5 bases and 2 bases, in that order; junction bases with no gene match: 3. This CDR3 spans 15 amino acids.